The 16 T cell receptor beta chains given below trace back to one sample, sequenced in a study of cytomegalovirus exposure and HLA in healthy donors. The PCR made use of 60 Vbeta and 13 Jbeta primers. Assay used: immunoSEQ multiplex PCR; TCRdb lists only in-frame clones, some missing. The data contain about 120,000 clones, over 60% of them seen just once; the ten biggest clones take up 2.5% to 3.5%. Sequenced material: PBMCs. The source of these receptors is a woman between 35 and 50 years old in good health and CMV-seropositive.

This clone was counted only a few times. DNA of the CDR3: TGTGCCAGCAGCGTAAGGGGACATTCCGAGCAGTACTTC. Translation: CASSVRGHSEQYF. The chain recombines TRBV9 with TRBJ2-5; possibly TRBD1 for D (6 bases). The DNA end favors TRBJ2-7, so the J call may be wrong. Looked up from germline, CDR1 is SGDLS and CDR2 is YYNGEE. This CDR3 has 13 residues.

V and J are TRBV5-6 and TRBJ2-5; 12 bases match TRBD2. The CDR3 runs to 16 residues. The germline CDR1 and CDR2 sequences are SGHDT and YYEEEE. Trimming cost V 4 bases and J 8 bases; bases outside gene matches: 12. CDR3 loop: CASSLSGTSGFETQYF. CDR3 coding DNA: TGTGCCAGCAGCCTCTCCGGGACTAGCGGGTTTGAAACCCAGTACTTC.

J is TRBJ1-6 and V is TRBV6-1; TRBD1 matches 9 bases. The germline V gene has CDR1 MNHNS and CDR2 SASEGT. This CDR3 spans 15 amino acids. V dropped 1 base and J dropped 9; count of bases not matched to a gene: 4. DNA for the CDR3: TGTGCCAGCAGTGAAGTGGGACAGGGAGCTTCACCCCTCCACTTT. Translating it yields CASSEVGQGASPLHF.

The rearrangement links TRBV6-5 to TRBJ1-2; tentatively, D is TRBD1 (6 bases). This CDR3 is built from 15 residues. V was clipped by 4 bases and J by 0 bases, with 12 bases between them. The germline gives CDR1 MNHEY, CDR2 SVGAGI. CDR3 nucleotide sequence: TGTGCCAGCAGTTCTACAGGGACGGCTAACTATGGCTACACCTTC. It specifies CASSSTGTANYGYTF.

This chain links TRBV29-1 with TRBJ2-1; 13 nucleotides line up with TRBD2. V was pared by 7 bases and J by 9 bases, with 9 bases of the junction left unmatched. The CDR3 totals 14 residues. Germline CDR1 SQVTM, CDR2 ANQGSEA. The CDR3, as DNA: TGCAGCGGCAGGACTAGCGGGAGCCTGGGTGAGCAGTTCTTC. Protein: CSGRTSGSLGEQFF.

This chain links TRBV7-9 with TRBJ2-3; TRBD2 agrees at 12 bases. The CDR3 contains 16 residues. Germline-derived CDR1 and CDR2 are SEHNR and FQNEAQ (reference sequence). Trimming took 1 base from V and 3 from J; bases not matched to a gene: 2. CDR3 residues: CASSLVLAGGTDTQYF. CDR3 DNA: TGTGCCAGCAGCTTAGTACTAGCGGGAGGTACAGATACGCAGTATTTT.

The chain links TRBV29-1 to TRBJ1-4; tentative D call: TRBD1 (6 bases). Trimming removed 3 bases from V and 7 bases from J, with 15 bases in between. Per the germline V gene, CDR1 is SQVTM and CDR2 is ANQGSEA. The length of the CDR3 is 14 residues. The CDR3, as DNA: TGCAGCGTTGACGGGGGCGGGGGGTTTGAAAAACTGTTTTTT. It codes for CSVDGGGGFEKLFF.

V and J are TRBV11-2 and TRBJ2-6; 7 bases align to TRBD1. Germline assignment: CDR1 SGHAT and CDR2 FQNNGV. The CDR3 consists of 16 residues. The ends lost 4 bases at V and 0 bases at J; junction bases unmatched: 3. This CDR3 is CASSWDRLSGANVLTF. The CDR3 coding sequence is TGTGCCAGCAGCTGGGACAGACTCTCTGGGGCCAACGTCCTGACTTTC.

Only one count was recorded for this clone. The chain is built from TRBV6-5 and TRBJ2-7, with 7 positions matching TRBD1. The germline V gene has CDR1 MNHEY and CDR2 SVGAGI. V lost 5 bases and J lost 3; bases outside the gene matches: 10. This CDR3 is built from 15 residues. The CDR3 protein is CASSGGQLGFYEQYF. As DNA, the CDR3 is TGTGCCAGCAGTGGGGGACAGTTAGGATTCTACGAGCAGTACTTC.

The chain recombines TRBV7-2 with TRBJ1-1, with TRBD1 identical over 7 bases. This CDR3 has 13 amino acids. Germline V gene lookup returns CDR1 SGHTA and CDR2 FQGNSA. The V and J ends lost 5 bases and 4 bases, in that order; junction bases with no gene match: 4. The CDR3, as DNA: TGTGCCAGCAGCGAGGGGGCGGCCACTGAAGCTTTCTTT. It translates to CASSEGAATEAFF.

The J gene is TRBJ1-1, the V gene TRBV7-9; TRBD1 matches at 8 bases. CDR1 is SEHNR, CDR2 FQNEAQ, per germline (reference sequence). The CDR3 totals 13 residues. V lost 3 bases to trimming and J lost 7 bases; unmatched junction nucleotides: 4. The CDR3 DNA is TGTGCCAGCAGCTTTACAGGGGGTGTTGAAGCTTTCTTT. Translation gives CASSFTGGVEAFF.

This clone has only one observation. The chain uses TRBV18 and TRBJ1-1, with D possibly matching TRBD1 (5 bases). Trimming stripped 4 bases from V and 0 bases from J, with 15 bases between. This CDR3 comprises 16 residues. In germline, CDR1 is KGHSH, CDR2 LQKENI. The CDR3 DNA follows: TGTGCCAGCTCACTTACGACAGAGCCTATGAACACTGAAGCTTTCTTT. Amino acids: CASSLTTEPMNTEAFF.

The chain joins TRBV7-2 to TRBJ2-3; tentatively, D is TRBD1 (6 bases). V was trimmed by 4 bases and J by 0 bases, leaving 14 bases between them. The CDR3 totals 16 residues. Germline CDR1 SGHTA, CDR2 FQGNSA. CDR3 nucleotides: TGTGCCAGCAGCTCCTACTCAGGGGCGAGCACAGATACGCAGTATTTT. Its translation is CASSSYSGASTDTQYF.

The chain has TRBV19 and TRBJ1-2; 9 bases agree with TRBD1. The CDR3 has 14 residues. Germline V lookup: CDR1 LNHDA, CDR2 SQIVND (reference sequence). The junction had 3 bases not matched to a gene; V was cut back by 3 bases and J by 4 bases. The CDR3 nucleotides read TGTGCCAGTAGTATTGGGACAGGGCCCTATGGCTACACCTTC. Its protein product is CASSIGTGPYGYTF.

The rearrangement joins TRBV6-5 to TRBJ2-7, with TRBD1 identical over 9 bases. CDR3 length equals 15 residues. Germline values: CDR1 MNHEY, CDR2 SVGAGI. V lost 2 bases and J lost 0; bases outside the gene matches: 2. The CDR3 DNA reads as TGTGCCAGCAGTTACCCGGGACAGGGCTCCTACGAGCAGTACTTC. Translating it yields CASSYPGQGSYEQYF.

V gene TRBV7-9 combines with J gene TRBJ2-7; possibly TRBD2 for D (6 bases). V lost 5 bases, J lost 1 base, and 9 bases lay in between. The CDR3 length is 13 residues. Germline V gene sequence: CDR1 SEHNR, CDR2 FQNEAQ (reference sequence). The DNA of the CDR3 is TGTGCCAGCAGCCGAGCGGGTTCCTACGAGCAGTACTTC. Residues: CASSRAGSYEQYF.